This TCR beta chain was documented in a study of cytomegalovirus exposure and HLA in healthy donors. Use of 60 Vbeta and 13 Jbeta primers characterized the PCR. The method was immunoSEQ multiplex PCR; TCRdb's version includes in-frame clones alone and lacks a portion of them. Among 150,000 to 200,000 clones, approximately 81% were seen once, and the ten largest hold around 2.3%. V lost 4 bases and J 0 bases, leaving 13 bases between the germline ends. Germline V CDR1 and CDR2: SGDLS, YYNGEE. CDR3 size: 15 residues. The specimen sequenced was PBMCs. The gene calls are TRBV9 and TRBJ1-2; weak D call: TRBD1 (5 bases). The clonotype comes from a woman between 45 and 60 years old in good health and CMV-seronegative. CDR3 amino acids: CASSSPRGTNYGYTF. As DNA, the CDR3 is TGTGCCAGCAGCTCCCCGCGGGGGACTAACTATGGCTACACCTTC. The entire variable domain, with the rest obtained from reference TRBV9 and TRBJ1-2, is as follows: DSGVTQTPKHLITATGQRVTLRCSPRSGDLSVYWYQQSLDQGLQFLIQYYNGEERAKGNILERFSAQQFPDLHSELNLSSLELGDSALYFCASSSPRGTNYGYTFGSGTRLTVV.